The 20 T cell receptor beta chains below all came from one sample that was sequenced in a study of T cell clonality in common variable immunodeficiency. The method was immunoSEQ multiplex PCR; TCRdb's version includes in-frame clones alone and lacks a portion of them. Observed in the sample are about 34,000 clones, none of them singletons. The specimen was peripheral blood mononuclear cells. These receptor sequences come from a person aged 18-69 years in good health.

This clone occurred many times. Sequencing ends 3 residues short of the CDR3 end; the germline J gene provides the rest. This chain joins TRBV20-1 and TRBJ2-2; 16 nucleotides agree with TRBD2. The CDR3 length is 18 residues. V lost 2 bases and J lost 1; bases outside the gene matches: 4. Looked up from germline, CDR1 is DFQATT and CDR2 is SNEGSKA (reference sequence). CDR3 DNA (partial): TGCAGTGCTAGATCGGGACTAGCGGGAGGGCTGAACACCGGGGAG. The encoded protein is CSARSGLAGGLNTGE. The full CDR3 protein is CSARSGLAGGLNTGELFF.

This clone has only a few counts. Read coverage stops 3 residues before the CDR3 terminus; the germline J gene supplies the remainder. V gene TRBV19 combines with J gene TRBJ2-5; 10 nucleotides match TRBD1. The length of the CDR3 is 15 residues. Germline V gene lookup returns CDR1 LNHDA and CDR2 SQIVND (reference sequence). Trimming removed 7 bases from V and 4 bases from J; junction bases left unmatched: 9. This chain's CDR3 is CASTIGTGDLETQYF. The CDR3 bases that were read are TGTGCCAGTACTATCGGGACAGGGGATTTAGAGACC. Together with reference TRBV19 and TRBJ2-5, the CDR3 gives the full variable domain: DGGITQSPKYLFRKEGQNVTLSCEQNLNHDAMYWYRQDPGQGLRLIYYSQIVNDFQKGDIAEGYSVSREKKESFPLTVTSAQKNPTAFYLCASTIGTGDLETQYFGPGTRLLVL.

This clone was seen repeatedly, ten times or more. The CDR3 end lies 3 residues beyond the end of the read and is filled in from the germline J gene. The gene calls are TRBV2 and TRBJ1-2; D might be TRBD1 (5 bases). V was pared by 7 bases and J by 0 bases, with 15 bases between. The CDR3 is 15 amino acids. Germline CDR1 and CDR2: SNHLY and FYNNEI. CDR3 amino acids: CASKLSPTANYGYTF. The sequenced part of the CDR3 DNA is TGTGCCAGCAAGCTCTCCCCGACAGCTAACTATGGC.

This clone was picked up many times. The read gets to within 3 residues of the CDR3 end, and the germline J gene fills in the rest. The rearrangement uses TRBV7-9 and TRBJ2-1; 7 bases match TRBD1. CDR1 SEHNR and CDR2 FQNEAQ come from the germline V gene (reference sequence). Trimming cost V 5 bases and J 7 bases; bases outside gene matches: 5. The CDR3 is 13 residues long. CDR3 DNA (partial): TGTGCCAGCAGCCCATACAGGGGAAATGAG. This encodes CASSPYRGNE. The whole CDR3 protein reads CASSPYRGNEQFF.

This clone was detected ten times or more. Coverage ceases 3 residues before the CDR3 finishes, and the germline J gene fills in the end. This chain uses TRBV4-2 with TRBJ2-5; TRBD2 matches 9 bases. The trim removed 0 bases at V and 5 bases at J, leaving 4 bases unmatched. CDR3 length: 15 residues. CDR1 and CDR2 (germline): LGHNA, YNFKEQ. The CDR3 region is CASSQEREGQETQYF. The sequenced CDR3 bases are TGTGCCAGCAGCCAAGAGCGGGAGGGCCAGGAGACC.

The table lists this clone with many counts. The read ends 3 residues before the CDR3 terminus; that terminus is restored from the germline J gene. V is TRBV20-1 and J is TRBJ2-5; 8 bases agree with TRBD1. The V gene end was trimmed by 0 bases and the J gene end by 5 bases; junction bases not matched to a gene: 8. Germline V gene lookup returns CDR1 DFQATT and CDR2 SNEGSKA (reference sequence). The CDR3 spans 15 residues. The part of the CDR3 DNA that was read is TGCAGTGCTAGAGAAAGGACAGGGCCGTCCGAGACC. It is translated as CSARERTGPSET. The full CDR3 protein is CSARERTGPSETQYF.

In this sample, this clone turned up many times. Read coverage stops 3 residues before the CDR3 terminus; the germline J gene supplies the remainder. The rearrangement links TRBV5-1 to TRBJ2-5, with TRBD1 matching 8 bases. The junction had 12 bases not matched to a gene; V was cut back by 4 bases and J by 4 bases. CDR1 SGHRS and CDR2 YFSETQ come from the germline V gene. The CDR3 has 16 amino acids. The CDR3: CASSRTGSGGGETQYF. The DNA read from the CDR3 is TGCGCCAGCAGCAGGACAGGGTCAGGGGGTGGAGAGACC.

At least ten counts were recorded for this clone. The DNA ends 3 residues before the CDR3 does, and the rest of the CDR3 is filled in from the germline J gene. The chain uses TRBV6-1 and TRBJ1-6; D possibly corresponds to TRBD1 (6 bases). Trimming pared 2 bases from V and 7 bases from J, leaving 15 bases between. The CDR3 runs 16 residues. Germline V gene sequence: CDR1 MNHNS, CDR2 SASEGT. CDR3 DNA (partial): TGTGCCAGCAGTGAAATAAGGACAGACTGGAATTCACCC. It codes for CASSEIRTDWNSP. The full CDR3 sequence reads CASSEIRTDWNSPLHF.

This clone was seen at least ten times. The read terminates 3 residues ahead of where the CDR3 ends, so the germline J gene completes it. The chain is built from TRBV7-9 and TRBJ1-1, with 7 positions matching TRBD1. Trimming cost V 4 bases and J 0 bases; bases outside gene matches: 5. The CDR3 is 15 residues long. Germline CDR1 and CDR2: SEHNR and FQNEAQ (reference sequence). Here the CDR3 reads CASSSGQVVNTEAFF. Partial CDR3 DNA: TGTGCCAGCAGCTCAGGACAGGTAGTGAACACTGAA.

In this sample, this clone turned up many times. Read coverage stops 3 residues before the CDR3 terminus; the germline J gene supplies the remainder. The J gene is TRBJ2-2, the V gene TRBV6-4; no firm D call. The CDR3 runs to 14 residues. Germline assignment: CDR1 MRHNA and CDR2 SNTAGT. The V end was cut by 3 bases, the J end by 1 base, with 6 bases between. The CDR3 region is CASSEGQNTGELFF. The DNA read from the CDR3 is TGTGCCAGCAGTGAAGGTCAGAACACCGGGGAG.

This clone was seen more than once but under ten times. With the read ending 3 residues before the CDR3 end, the germline J gene is used to fill in that end. This chain connects TRBV19 to TRBJ1-1; tentatively, D is TRBD1 (5 bases). CDR3 size: 15 residues. The germline V and J ends were trimmed by 1 base and 1 base, with 10 bases remaining between them. The V gene's germline CDR1 is LNHDA and CDR2 SQIVND (reference sequence). CDR3 in amino acids: CASSIGGRENTEAFF. The DNA read from the CDR3 is TGTGCCAGTAGTATAGGGGGCAGGGAGAACACTGAA.

This clone was counted at least ten times. The read ends 3 residues before the CDR3 terminus; that terminus is restored from the germline J gene. This chain uses TRBV20-1 with TRBJ2-7; 7 bases agree with TRBD1. The ends lost 5 bases at V and 1 base at J; junction bases unmatched: 8. CDR1 is DFQATT and CDR2 is SNEGSKA in the germline V gene (reference sequence). There are 14 residues in the CDR3. The part of the CDR3 DNA that was read is TGCAGTGCTGAGAGGACAGGAAGATCCTACGAG. It yields the protein CSAERTGRSYE. The CDR3, in full, reads CSAERTGRSYEQYF.

This clone has at least ten counts. The read is 3 residues too short to cover the CDR3 end, so that end is filled in from the germline J gene. The chain has TRBV6-2 or TRBV6-3 and TRBJ2-7; 8 bases map to TRBD1. The length of the CDR3 is 13 residues. The V and J ends lost 5 bases and 4 bases, in that order; junction bases with no gene match: 4. CDR1 MNHEY and CDR2 SVGEGT come from the germline V gene. CDR3 amino acids: CASSDRQGYEQYF. The CDR3 bases that were read are TGTGCCAGCAGTGACCGACAGGGGTACGAG.

This clone has at least ten counts. With the read ending 3 residues before the CDR3 end, the germline J gene is used to fill in that end. The chain combines TRBV6-2 or TRBV6-3 with TRBJ1-5; D remains ambiguous. Germline assignment: CDR1 MNHEY and CDR2 SVGEGT. This CDR3 comprises 12 residues. The V and J ends lost 6 bases and 5 bases respectively, with 8 bases between them. This chain's CDR3 is CASSEPYQPQHF. CDR3 DNA, as far as it was read: TGTGCCAGCAGCGAGCCTTATCAGCCC.

In this sample, this clone turned up many times. The CDR3 extends 3 residues past the end of the read, so its final part is completed from the germline J gene. The rearrangement joins TRBV30 to TRBJ1-6; tentatively, D is TRBD1 (5 bases). V dropped 5 bases and J dropped 7 bases, with 12 bases sitting between them. CDR3 length equals 13 residues. Germline CDR1 GTSNPN, CDR2 SVGIG (reference sequence). CDR3 amino acids: CAWDRDPNSPLHF. CDR3 bases read: TGTGCCTGGGACAGAGATCCAAATTCACCC.

This clone was recorded at least ten times. The CDR3 sequence: CASSVSGRARTGELFF. The DNA read from the CDR3 is TGTGCCAGCAGCGTTAGCGGGAGGGCCAGGACCGGGGAG. The chain is built from TRBV9 and TRBJ2-2, with TRBD2 matching 11 bases. The read stops 3 residues short of the end of the CDR3; the missing end is completed from the germline J gene. V was pared by 2 bases and J by 5 bases, with 5 bases of the junction left unmatched. The CDR3 length is 16 residues. Germline V lookup: CDR1 SGDLS, CDR2 YYNGEE.

This clone was observed at least ten times. Read coverage stops 3 residues before the CDR3 terminus; the germline J gene supplies the remainder. The chain couples TRBV18 to TRBJ1-6; D gene unclear. The germline V gene has CDR1 KGHSH and CDR2 LQKENI. V was cut by 3 bases and J by 9 bases, with 18 bases left in between. This CDR3 has 16 residues. Partial CDR3 DNA: TGTGCCAGCTCACCGAACAGAGAACCTTCAATTTCACCC. Its protein is CASSPNREPSISP. The full CDR3 sequence reads CASSPNREPSISPLHF.

Turning to this clone: Read coverage stops 3 residues before the CDR3 terminus; the germline J gene supplies the remainder. The chain combines TRBV2 with TRBJ1-3, with 7 bases aligning to TRBD1. The J segment lost 4 bases and the V segment lost 6 bases, leaving 6 bases of the junction unmatched. This CDR3 is built from 14 residues. Germline V CDR1 and CDR2: SNHLY, FYNNEI. This CDR3 is CASRNDRVGNTIYF. Partial CDR3 DNA: TGTGCCAGCAGAAACGACAGGGTAGGAAACACC.

Worth noting for this clone: The sequenced fragment ends 3 residues before the CDR3 boundary, so the rest is inferred from the germline J gene. The rearrangement uses TRBV2 and TRBJ1-2; D not resolved. From germline, CDR1 is SNHLY and CDR2 FYNNEI. Trimming removed 1 base from V and 4 bases from J, with 10 bases in between. The CDR3 is 14 residues long. CDR3 region: CASSEGRYIYGYTF. CDR3 bases read: TGTGCCAGCAGTGAAGGGCGGTACATCTATGGC.

At least ten counts were recorded for this clone. The missing CDR3 end, 3 residues past where the read stops, is filled in from the germline J gene. This chain joins TRBV20-1 and TRBJ2-7; tentative D call: TRBD1 (5 bases). CDR1 DFQATT and CDR2 SNEGSKA come from the germline V gene (reference sequence). V gave up 0 bases and J gave up 3 bases, with 15 bases separating them. The CDR3 sequence is 15 residues long. The CDR3 here is CSARDDRRTGYEQYF. The part of the CDR3 DNA that was read is TGCAGTGCTAGAGATGATCGGCGAACAGGCTACGAG.